These T cell receptor beta chains were read from a single sample in a study of beta chain features in type 1 diabetes. TCRdb keeps only in-frame clones here, not all; method: immunoSEQ multiplex PCR. The profile shows roughly 450,000 clones, about an eighth of them singletons. Sequenced sample: naive CD4+ T cells from blood. These receptors were collected from a woman between 18 and 29 years old in good health. The CDR3 runs from the conserved cysteine through the conserved F or W. The order of the fields is V gene, J gene, CDR3 protein.

>TRBV27|TRBJ1-1
CASSGRVNTEAFF
>TRBV18|TRBJ2-7
CASSGRDTYEQYF
>TRBV29-1|TRBJ2-7
CSVAAGVYEQYF
>TRBV7-9|TRBJ1-1
CASSFQGAATEAFF
>TRBV19|TRBJ2-7
CASSYDSRSSYEQYF
>TRBV9|TRBJ1-6
CASSVDWQYSPLHF
>TRBV30|TRBJ2-5
CAWSVRLASQETQYF
>TRBV5-4|TRBJ2-1
CASSPPRTGGGNEQFF
>TRBV21-1|TRBJ1-2
CASSKRGRGYTF
>TRBV5-1|TRBJ2-5
CASSLGTSGLYQETQYF
>TRBV11-2|TRBJ2-5
CASRPGSTQETQYF
>TRBV29-1|TRBJ2-4
CSVVWGSLAKNIQYF
>TRBV7-2|TRBJ2-5
CASSFGAIQETQYF
>TRBV7-2|TRBJ2-4
CASSSLVAKNIQYF
>TRBV18|TRBJ2-1
CASSPLSTGTSSYNEQFF
>TRBV2|TRBJ2-5
CASGVFQETQYF
>TRBV2|TRBJ1-1
CASSPIPAEAFF
>TRBV18|TRBJ2-3
CASLLGAGSPPTDTQYF
>TRBV9|TRBJ2-2
CASSKDRGLANTGELFF
>TRBV9|TRBJ1-2
CASSPRGGYGYTF
>TRBV5-1|TRBJ2-3
CASCRWTSTDTQYF
>TRBV5-1|TRBJ2-1
CASSQGTGGNEQFF
>TRBV29-1|TRBJ2-1
CSVEGLPIVNYNEQFF
>TRBV7-2|TRBJ1-3
CASSLGKIGTGNTIYF
>TRBV4-2|TRBJ1-2
CASSQDGQGRGYGYTF
>TRBV4-3|TRBJ1-5
CASSQEGGQPQHF
>TRBV7-2|TRBJ2-3
CASSLPRLAGGTDTQYF
>TRBV7-2|TRBJ2-4
CASSLNRKNIQYF
>TRBV7-9|TRBJ1-2
CASSRGLYGYTF
>TRBV7-9|TRBJ1-2
CASSSPERDYGYTF
>TRBV30|TRBJ1-1
CAWSVQYGSKEEAFF
>TRBV28|TRBJ2-3
CASRLWTGRTDTQYF
>TRBV18|TRBJ2-3
CASSPRQWAHTDTQYF
>TRBV7-9|TRBJ2-3
CASSPRPTDTQYF
>TRBV5-1|TRBJ1-1
CASSETGNTEAFF
>TRBV7-3|TRBJ2-1
CASSQLGGLQFF
>TRBV7-2|TRBJ2-6
CASSRKTGAGANVLTF
>TRBV20-1|TRBJ2-3
CSARVADTQYF
>TRBV4-3|TRBJ1-2
CASSQAQGIGGYTF
>TRBV9|TRBJ2-1
CASSDRGDRLAYNEQFF
>TRBV19|TRBJ2-7
CASSIRRGSSYEQYF